A single sample gave rise to the 5 T cell receptor beta chains below, sequenced in a study of T cells in Graves' hyperthyroidism and ophthalmopathy (dated by TCRdb to the late 2010s). Libraries came from multiplex PCR. Sequenced using an Illumina HiSeq 2000. The TCR beta CDR3 regions were amplified from RNA transcripts. A first-round RT-PCR of the TCR CDR3 used the HTBI primer set with the Qiagen OneStep RT-PCR kit. The public reads were quality trimmed at Q25 with fastp and then assembled into clones with MiXCR by TCRdb, keeping productive beta chains. Rows are unified per CDR3 protein, each entry keeping the most common DNA and genes. Here the sample has around 450,000 distinct CDR3 sequences; approximately 15% occur a single time. Together, the top ten hold 5.3% of the sample. The source material was blood. The receptors stem from a woman between 18 and 29 years old with Graves' hyperthyroidism.

This clonotype was seen a few times. The CDR3 DNA reads TGTGCCATCAGTGAAGAGGGCTATAATTCACCCCTCCACTTT. It translates to CAISEEGYNSPLHF. The rearrangement links TRBV10-3 to TRBJ1-6; D is unresolved. Germline loops: CDR1 ENHRY, CDR2 SYGVKD. The CDR3 contains 14 residues. V was shortened by 3 bases and J by 3 bases, with 6 bases between the two germline ends.

This clonotype came up a few times. The rearrangement links TRBV5-1 to TRBJ1-6; the D gene is possibly TRBD1 (6 bases). The CDR3 has 15 residues. Trimming stripped 0 bases from V and 8 bases from J, with 12 bases between. In germline, CDR1 is SGHRS, CDR2 YFSETQ. This chain's CDR3 is CASSLDRQGHSPLHF. The CDR3 coding sequence is TGCGCCAGCAGCTTGGACAGGCAGGGGCATTCACCCCTCCACTTT.

This chain links TRBV28 with TRBJ2-1; 16 nucleotides align to TRBD2. The CDR3 is made up of 16 amino acids. Germline V gene data show CDR1 as MDHEN and CDR2 as SYDVKM. Trimming at V came to 6 bases and at J to 9 bases, leaving 8 bases not matched to a gene. CDR3: CASSPGTSGRAPEQFF. The CDR3 DNA reads as TGTGCCAGCAGCCCCGGGACTAGCGGGAGGGCCCCTGAGCAGTTCTTC.

There are many counts of this clonotype. The chain links TRBV20-1 to TRBJ2-5; 12 bases are shared with TRBD1. The CDR3 loop spans 15 amino acids. Germline lookup yields CDR1 DFQATT and CDR2 SNEGSKA (reference sequence). V shed 5 bases and J 5 bases; nucleotides not matched to a gene: 9. The CDR3 loop is CSAGRGQGAGETQYF. The DNA for the CDR3 is TGCAGTGCTGGCAGGGGACAGGGGGCCGGGGAGACCCAGTACTTC.

This clonotype was observed many times. CDR3 amino acids: CASSQDARLAGGSRTDTQYF. The CDR3, as DNA: TGTGCCAGCAGCCAAGATGCGAGACTAGCGGGAGGGTCCCGCACAGATACGCAGTATTTT. J is TRBJ2-3 and V is TRBV3-1; 14 bases are shared with TRBD2. The germline V gene has CDR1 LGHDT and CDR2 YNNKEL (reference sequence). This CDR3 is 20 amino acids long. V shed 0 bases and J 1 base; nucleotides not matched to a gene: 9.